There are a few counts of the clone carrying this T cell receptor beta chain. The repertoire was sequenced with immunoSEQ multiplex PCR; TCRdb's copy has only in-frame clones and lacks some. This table holds approximately 1.5 million clones, nearly 99% found once. The record originates from a study of shared clonotypes between healthy human individuals. The CDR3 spans 13 residues. Trimming took off 3 bases at V and 6 bases at J, with 8 bases between the two ends. Germline CDR1 is SNHLY and CDR2 is FYNNEI. The chain combines TRBV2 with TRBJ2-2, with D unclear. Sequencing was performed on naive CD4+ T cells sorted from blood. Subset of the sample: CD45RA+ positively selected. This receptor was obtained from a man younger than 45 in good health. This CDR3 is CASSDRWSGELFF. The DNA for the CDR3 is TGTGCCAGCAGTGACAGGTGGTCCGGGGAGCTGTTTTTT.